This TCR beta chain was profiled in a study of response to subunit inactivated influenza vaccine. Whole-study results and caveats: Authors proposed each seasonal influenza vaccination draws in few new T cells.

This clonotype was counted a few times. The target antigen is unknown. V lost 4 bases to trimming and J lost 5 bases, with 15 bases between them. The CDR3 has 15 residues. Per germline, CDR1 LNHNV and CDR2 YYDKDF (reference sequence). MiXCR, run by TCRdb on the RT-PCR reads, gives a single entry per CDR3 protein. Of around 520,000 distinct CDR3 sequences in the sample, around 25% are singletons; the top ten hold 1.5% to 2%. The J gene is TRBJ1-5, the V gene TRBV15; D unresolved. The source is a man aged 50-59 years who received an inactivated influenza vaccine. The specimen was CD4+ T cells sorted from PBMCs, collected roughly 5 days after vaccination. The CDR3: CATSTRAWSYQPQHF. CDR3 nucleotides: TGTGCCACCAGCACCAGAGCGTGGAGTTATCAGCCCCAGCATTTT.